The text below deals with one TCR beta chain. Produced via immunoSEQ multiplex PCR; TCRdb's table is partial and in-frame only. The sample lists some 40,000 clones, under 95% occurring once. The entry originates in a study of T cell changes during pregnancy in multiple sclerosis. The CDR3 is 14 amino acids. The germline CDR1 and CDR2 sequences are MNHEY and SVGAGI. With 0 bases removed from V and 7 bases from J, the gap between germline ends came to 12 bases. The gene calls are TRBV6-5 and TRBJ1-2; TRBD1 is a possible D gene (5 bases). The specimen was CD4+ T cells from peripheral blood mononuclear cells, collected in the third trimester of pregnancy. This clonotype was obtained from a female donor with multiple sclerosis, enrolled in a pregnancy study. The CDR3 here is CASSYSQGGAGYTF. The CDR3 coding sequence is TGTGCCAGCAGTTACTCGCAGGGCGGCGCTGGCTACACCTTC.